Listed below are T cell receptor beta chains from one sample, sequenced in a study of T cells in tumors after PD-1 blockade. The data were produced by immunoSEQ multiplex PCR, yet TCRdb's version contains in-frame clones alone and is incomplete. The table includes 14,000 or so clones, around two thirds detected once. The sample consisted of tumor tissue, taken after anti-PD-1 treatment. The receptors were gathered from a human donor with cutaneous squamous cell carcinoma. Both conserved end residues are part of each CDR3. A D gene is named only where the DNA matches it firmly. For some rows the clone size is stated as once, few or many, or as a class when expanded; others skip it.

CDR3 protein: CATSTGGLEAFF
CDR3 DNA: TGTGCCACATCGACAGGGGGCCTTGAAGCTTTCTTT
J gene: TRBJ1-1
D gene: TRBD1
V gene: TRBV2
clone size: NA

CDR3 protein: CASRTGTSYNEQYF
CDR3 DNA: TGTGCCAGCAGGACCGGGACTAGTTACAACGAGCAGTACTTC
J gene: TRBJ2-7
D gene: TRBD2
V gene: TRBV6-1
clone size: NA

CDR3 protein: CASSKVVEGSEQYF
CDR3 DNA: TGTGCCAGCAGCAAAGTAGTAGAGGGAAGCGAGCAGTACTTC
J gene: TRBJ2-7
D gene: NA
V gene: TRBV21-1
clone size: NA

CDR3 protein: CASSKTSGSYEQYF
CDR3 DNA: TGTGCCAGCAGCAAGACTAGCGGCTCCTACGAGCAGTACTTC
J gene: TRBJ2-7
D gene: NA
V gene: TRBV21-1
clone size: once

CDR3 protein: CASSTIRQPQHF
CDR3 DNA: TGTGCCAGCAGTACGATTCGACAGCCCCAGCATTTT
J gene: TRBJ1-5
D gene: NA
V gene: TRBV6-2/TRBV6-3
clone size: NA

CDR3 protein: CASTSTGLTEAFF
CDR3 DNA: TGTGCCAGCACCTCAACAGGGCTCACTGAAGCTTTCTTT
J gene: TRBJ1-1
D gene: NA
V gene: TRBV6-6
clone size: NA

CDR3 protein: CASSPSLSGEPHEQYF
CDR3 DNA: TGCGCCAGCAGCCCTAGCCTTAGCGGGGAGCCTCACGAGCAGTACTTC
J gene: TRBJ2-7
D gene: TRBD2
V gene: TRBV5-1
clone size: NA

CDR3 protein: CASSKPLQGTRMETQYF
CDR3 DNA: TGTGCCAGCAGCAAACCGCTACAGGGGACCAGGATGGAGACCCAGTACTTC
J gene: TRBJ2-5
D gene: NA
V gene: TRBV21-1
clone size: NA

CDR3 protein: CASSLAGLEVHEQFF
CDR3 DNA: TGCGCCAGCAGCTTGGCGGGACTAGAGGTTCATGAGCAGTTCTTC
J gene: TRBJ2-1
D gene: TRBD2
V gene: TRBV5-1
clone size: NA

CDR3 protein: CASSENGVRNTEAFF
CDR3 DNA: TGTGCCAGCAGCGAAAACGGGGTCAGGAACACTGAAGCTTTCTTT
J gene: TRBJ1-1
D gene: NA
V gene: TRBV11-1
clone size: few

CDR3 protein: CASSLDRFAGNTIYF
CDR3 DNA: TGTGCCAGCAGTCTCGACAGGTTTGCTGGAAACACCATATATTTT
J gene: TRBJ1-3
D gene: NA
V gene: TRBV6-5
clone size: NA

CDR3 protein: CASSLRTSAIYEQYF
CDR3 DNA: TGTGCCAGCAGCTTACGGACTAGCGCGATCTACGAGCAGTACTTC
J gene: TRBJ2-7
D gene: TRBD2
V gene: TRBV7-2
clone size: NA

CDR3 protein: CAWRDSGGAAREQYF
CDR3 DNA: TGTGCCTGGAGGGATAGCGGGGGGGCTGCGCGTGAGCAGTACTTC
J gene: TRBJ2-7
D gene: TRBD2
V gene: TRBV30
clone size: NA

CDR3 protein: CASSQDIRRGQRDEQYF
CDR3 DNA: TGTGCCAGCAGCCAAGATATACGTCGGGGTCAACGCGACGAGCAGTACTTC
J gene: TRBJ2-7
D gene: NA
V gene: TRBV14
clone size: NA

CDR3 protein: CASSRDHYGYTF
CDR3 DNA: TGTGCCAGCAGTAGAGATCACTATGGCTACACCTTC
J gene: TRBJ1-2
D gene: NA
V gene: TRBV12-3/TRBV12-4
clone size: few

CDR3 protein: CASRGRAGGLEQYF
CDR3 DNA: TGTGCAAGTCGCGGCCGGGCAGGGGGGCTTGAGCAGTACTTC
J gene: TRBJ2-7
D gene: NA
V gene: TRBV12-2
clone size: NA

CDR3 protein: CASSSPTGRLNIQYF
CDR3 DNA: TGTGCCAGCAGCAGTCCTACAGGGCGGCTTAACATTCAGTACTTC
J gene: TRBJ2-4
D gene: NA
V gene: TRBV28
clone size: NA

CDR3 protein: CASSQQGAKGNSPLHF
CDR3 DNA: TGTGCCAGCAGCCAACAGGGGGCGAAGGGTAATTCACCCCTCCACTTT
J gene: TRBJ1-6
D gene: TRBD1
V gene: TRBV7-2
clone size: few

CDR3 protein: CASSLGSSGAWVTDTQYF
CDR3 DNA: TGCGCCAGCAGCTTGGGCAGCTCGGGGGCATGGGTCACAGATACGCAGTATTTT
J gene: TRBJ2-3
D gene: NA
V gene: TRBV5-1
clone size: NA

CDR3 protein: CASSLVSAGGYEQYF
CDR3 DNA: TGTGCCAGCAGTTTAGTTTCAGCGGGAGGGTACGAGCAGTACTTC
J gene: TRBJ2-7
D gene: TRBD2
V gene: TRBV28
clone size: NA

CDR3 protein: CASSPSSFTDTQYF
CDR3 DNA: TGTGCCAGCTCACCCTCCTCTTTCACAGATACGCAGTATTTT
J gene: TRBJ2-3
D gene: NA
V gene: TRBV18
clone size: once

CDR3 protein: CASSYAQGSSQPQHF
CDR3 DNA: TGTGCCAGCAGTTACGCACAGGGGAGTTCTCAGCCCCAGCATTTT
J gene: TRBJ1-5
D gene: TRBD1
V gene: TRBV6-6
clone size: NA

CDR3 protein: CASSVRGSGELFF
CDR3 DNA: TGTGCCAGCAGTGTTCGGGGATCCGGGGAGCTGTTTTTT
J gene: TRBJ2-2
D gene: NA
V gene: TRBV2
clone size: NA

CDR3 protein: CASSQGLLAGGSTDTQYF
CDR3 DNA: TGTGCCAGCAGCCAAGGGCTTCTAGCGGGGGGGAGCACAGATACGCAGTATTTT
J gene: TRBJ2-3
D gene: TRBD2
V gene: TRBV3-1/TRBV3-2
clone size: medium-sized

CDR3 protein: CASSETGGFDEQFF
CDR3 DNA: TGTGCCAGCAGTGAAACAGGGGGTTTCGATGAGCAGTTCTTC
J gene: TRBJ2-1
D gene: TRBD1
V gene: TRBV6-4
clone size: NA

CDR3 protein: CASTFSGRGINEQFF
CDR3 DNA: TGTGCCAGCACCTTCAGCGGGAGGGGAATCAATGAGCAGTTCTTC
J gene: TRBJ2-1
D gene: TRBD2
V gene: TRBV28
clone size: NA

CDR3 protein: CASSGAGLAGVGQETQYF
CDR3 DNA: TGTGCCAGCAGCGGCGCGGGACTAGCGGGAGTGGGACAAGAGACCCAGTACTTC
J gene: TRBJ2-5
D gene: TRBD2
V gene: TRBV7-9
clone size: NA